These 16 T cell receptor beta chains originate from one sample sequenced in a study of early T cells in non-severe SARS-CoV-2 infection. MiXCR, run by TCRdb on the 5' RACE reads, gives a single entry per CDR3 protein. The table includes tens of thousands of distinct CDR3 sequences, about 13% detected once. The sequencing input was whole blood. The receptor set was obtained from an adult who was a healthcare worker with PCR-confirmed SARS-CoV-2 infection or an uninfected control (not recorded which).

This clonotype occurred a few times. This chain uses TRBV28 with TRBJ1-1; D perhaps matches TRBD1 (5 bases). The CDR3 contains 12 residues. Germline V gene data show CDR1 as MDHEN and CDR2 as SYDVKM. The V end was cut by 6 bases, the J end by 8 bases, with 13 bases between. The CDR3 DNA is TGTGCCAGCAGCTCGCCGCCAGGGGAAGCTTTCTTT. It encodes CASSSPPGEAFF.

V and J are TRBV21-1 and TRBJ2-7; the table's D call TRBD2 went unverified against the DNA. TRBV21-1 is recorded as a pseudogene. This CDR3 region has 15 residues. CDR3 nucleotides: TGTGCCAGCAGCAAAGGCCGGGACTTGTCATACGAGCAGTACTTC. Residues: CASSKGRDLSYEQYF.

In DNA form, the CDR3 reads TGTGCCAGCAGTTTTGTACTAGCGGGAGTTAATAGGCAGTTCTTC. Translating it yields CASSFVLAGVNRQFF. The V gene is TRBV28, the J gene TRBJ2-1, with TRBD2 matching 11 bases. Trimming cost V 3 bases and J 12 bases; bases outside gene matches: 10. CDR3 length: 15 residues. Germline loops: CDR1 MDHEN, CDR2 SYDVKM.

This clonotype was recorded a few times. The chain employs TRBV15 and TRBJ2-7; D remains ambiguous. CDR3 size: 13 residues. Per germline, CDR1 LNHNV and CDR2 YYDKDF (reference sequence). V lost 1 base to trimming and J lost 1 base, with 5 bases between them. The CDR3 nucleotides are TGTGCCACCAGCAGAGGCAGGTCCTACGAGCAGTACTTC. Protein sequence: CATSRGRSYEQYF.

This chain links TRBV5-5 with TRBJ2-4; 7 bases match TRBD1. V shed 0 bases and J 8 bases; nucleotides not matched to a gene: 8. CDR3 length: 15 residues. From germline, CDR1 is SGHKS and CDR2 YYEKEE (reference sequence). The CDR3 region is CASSLAGQAWDIQYF. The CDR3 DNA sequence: TGTGCCAGCAGCTTGGCCGGACAGGCATGGGACATTCAGTACTTC.

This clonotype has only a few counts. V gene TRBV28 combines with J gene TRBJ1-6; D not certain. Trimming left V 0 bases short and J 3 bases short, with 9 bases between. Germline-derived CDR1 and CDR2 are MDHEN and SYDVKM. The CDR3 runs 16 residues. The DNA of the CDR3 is TGTGCCAGCAGTTTATGGGGAGGGAGCTATAATTCACCCCTCCACTTT. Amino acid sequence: CASSLWGGSYNSPLHF.

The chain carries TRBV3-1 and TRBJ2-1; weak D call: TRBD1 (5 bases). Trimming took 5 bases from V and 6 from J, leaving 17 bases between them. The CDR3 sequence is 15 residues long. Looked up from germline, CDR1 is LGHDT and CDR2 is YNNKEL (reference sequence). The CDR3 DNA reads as TGTGCCAGCAGCTTTGGACATTTCTTTGGCAATGAGCAGTTCTTC. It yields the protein CASSFGHFFGNEQFF.

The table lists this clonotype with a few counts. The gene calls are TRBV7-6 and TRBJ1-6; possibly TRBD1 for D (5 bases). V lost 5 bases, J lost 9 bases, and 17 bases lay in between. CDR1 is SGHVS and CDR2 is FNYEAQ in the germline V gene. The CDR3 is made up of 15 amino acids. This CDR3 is CASSPGGGEISPLHF. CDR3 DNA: TGTGCCAGCAGCCCCGGGGGGGGAGAGATTTCACCCCTCCACTTT.

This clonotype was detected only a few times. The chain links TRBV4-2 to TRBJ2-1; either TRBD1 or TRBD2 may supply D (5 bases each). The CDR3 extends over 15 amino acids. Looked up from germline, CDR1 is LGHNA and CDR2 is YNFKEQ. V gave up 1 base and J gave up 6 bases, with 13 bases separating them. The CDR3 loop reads CASSQGDGSGNEQFF. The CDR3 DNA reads TGTGCCAGCAGCCAAGGGGACGGATCGGGCAATGAGCAGTTCTTC.

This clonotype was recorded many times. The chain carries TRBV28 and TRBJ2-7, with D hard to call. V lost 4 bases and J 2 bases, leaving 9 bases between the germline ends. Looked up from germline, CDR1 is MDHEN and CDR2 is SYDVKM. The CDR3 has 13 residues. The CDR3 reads CASSSPLPYEQYF. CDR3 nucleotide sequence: TGTGCCAGCAGTTCTCCACTTCCCTACGAGCAGTACTTC. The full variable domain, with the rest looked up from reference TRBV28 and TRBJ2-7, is DVKVTQSSRYLVKRTGEKVFLECVQDMDHENMFWYRQDPGLGLRLIYFSYDVKMKEKGDIPEGYSVSREKKERFSLILESASTNQTSMYLCASSSPLPYEQYFGPGTRLTVT.

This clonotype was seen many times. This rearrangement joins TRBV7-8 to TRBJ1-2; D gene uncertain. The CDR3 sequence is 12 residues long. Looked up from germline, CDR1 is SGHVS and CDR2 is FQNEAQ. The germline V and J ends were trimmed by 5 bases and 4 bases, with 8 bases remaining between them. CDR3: CASSNVGYGYTF. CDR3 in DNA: TGTGCCAGCAGCAATGTCGGCTATGGCTACACCTTC.

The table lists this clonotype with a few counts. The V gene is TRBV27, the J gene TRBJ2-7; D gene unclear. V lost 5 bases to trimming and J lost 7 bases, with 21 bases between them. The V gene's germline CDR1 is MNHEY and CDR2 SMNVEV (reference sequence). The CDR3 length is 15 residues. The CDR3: CASSDLAVGVDEQYF. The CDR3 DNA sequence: TGTGCCAGCAGTGACTTGGCGGTTGGAGTAGATGAGCAGTACTTC.

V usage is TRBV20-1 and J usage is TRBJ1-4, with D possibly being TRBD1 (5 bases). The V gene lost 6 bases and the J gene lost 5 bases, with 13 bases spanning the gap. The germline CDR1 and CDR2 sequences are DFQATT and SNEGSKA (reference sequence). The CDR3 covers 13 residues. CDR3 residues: CSAVGPYNEKLFF. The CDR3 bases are TGCAGTGCCGTGGGACCTTACAATGAAAAACTGTTTTTT.

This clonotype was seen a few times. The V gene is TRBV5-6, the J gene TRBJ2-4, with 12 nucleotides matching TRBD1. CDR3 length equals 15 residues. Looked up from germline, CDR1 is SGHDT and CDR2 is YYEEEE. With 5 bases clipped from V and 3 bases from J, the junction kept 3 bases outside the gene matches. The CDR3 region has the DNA TGTGCCAGCAGGGGACAGGGGGCCGACAAAAACATTCAGTACTTC. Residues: CASRGQGADKNIQYF.

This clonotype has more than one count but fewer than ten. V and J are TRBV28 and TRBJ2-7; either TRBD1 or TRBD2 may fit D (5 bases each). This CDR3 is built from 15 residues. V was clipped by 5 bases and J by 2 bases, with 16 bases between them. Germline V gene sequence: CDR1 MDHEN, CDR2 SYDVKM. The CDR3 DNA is TGTGCCAGCAGTGGGGGAGACGGCCGTCCCTACGAGCAGTACTTC. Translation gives CASSGGDGRPYEQYF.

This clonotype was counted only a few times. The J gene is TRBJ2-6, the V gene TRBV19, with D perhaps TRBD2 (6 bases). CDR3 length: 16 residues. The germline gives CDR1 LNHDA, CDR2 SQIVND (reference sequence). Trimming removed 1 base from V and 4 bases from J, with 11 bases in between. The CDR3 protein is CASSIGRGYGANVLTF. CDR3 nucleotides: TGTGCCAGTAGTATAGGACGGGGGTACGGGGCCAACGTCCTGACTTTC.